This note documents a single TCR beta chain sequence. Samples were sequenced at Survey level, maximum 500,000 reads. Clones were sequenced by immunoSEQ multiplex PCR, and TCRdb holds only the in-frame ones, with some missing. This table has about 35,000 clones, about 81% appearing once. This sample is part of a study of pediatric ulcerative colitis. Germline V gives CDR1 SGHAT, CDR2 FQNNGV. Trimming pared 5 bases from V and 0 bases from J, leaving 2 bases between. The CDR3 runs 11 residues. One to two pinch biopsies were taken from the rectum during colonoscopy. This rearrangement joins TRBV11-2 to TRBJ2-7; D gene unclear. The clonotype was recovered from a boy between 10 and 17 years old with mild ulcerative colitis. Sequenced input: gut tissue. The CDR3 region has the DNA TGTGCCAGCAGCAACTCCTACGAGCAGTACTTC. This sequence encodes CASSNSYEQYF.